One and the same sample provided the 14 T cell receptor beta chains below, sequenced in a study of T cell repertoires in cytomegalovirus infection. A single record per CDR3 protein comes from TCRdb applying MiXCR to the reads. The table records approximately 700,000 distinct CDR3 sequences, roughly a third of them present only once. The sequencing sample was made of PBMCs. The receptors were gathered from a human donor in good health (CMV status not recorded). Some clones in this sample may be carry-over from other donors' samples.

The rearrangement uses TRBV15 and TRBJ2-6; D remains unclear. The CDR3 is 13 amino acids. CDR1 is LNHNV, CDR2 YYDKDF, per germline (reference sequence). The V end lost 5 bases, the J end lost 4 bases, and 6 bases lay between the germline ends. Here the CDR3 reads CATSQMGANVLTF. In DNA form, the CDR3 reads TGTGCCACCAGCCAGATGGGGGCCAACGTCCTGACTTTC. Filled out from reference TRBV15 and TRBJ2-6, the complete variable domain reads DAMVIQNPRYQVTQFGKPVTLSCSQTLNHNVMYWYQQKSSQAPKLLFHYYDKDFNNEADTPDNFQSRRPNTSFCFLDIRSPGLGDTAMYLCATSQMGANVLTFGAGSRLTVL.

V is TRBV19 and J is TRBJ1-5; the D is unclear. V lost 7 bases and J 5 bases, leaving 12 bases between the germline ends. The CDR3 is made up of 13 amino acids. The germline CDR1 and CDR2 sequences are LNHDA and SQIVND (reference sequence). The CDR3 sequence is CASTPSGYQPQHF. DNA of the CDR3: TGTGCCAGTACTCCCTCCGGCTATCAGCCCCAGCATTTT.

The rearrangement joins TRBV29-1 to TRBJ2-7; 8 bases are shared with TRBD1. J was trimmed by 8 bases and V by 6 bases; bases with no gene match: 6. The V gene's germline CDR1 is SQVTM and CDR2 ANQGSEA. The CDR3 runs 11 residues. CDR3 DNA sequence: TGCAGCGTGCCAACAGGGGGACAGCAGTACTTC. It specifies CSVPTGGQQYF.

This clonotype showed up just a few times. The CDR3 is CASKGQSYEQYF. DNA of the CDR3: TGTGCCAGCAAAGGACAGAGCTACGAGCAGTACTTC. This chain joins TRBV6-1 and TRBJ2-7; D is perhaps TRBD1 (6 bases). This CDR3 comprises 12 residues. V lost 7 bases and J lost 3, with 10 bases in between. Germline V gene sequence: CDR1 MNHNS, CDR2 SASEGT.

This rearrangement joins TRBV20-1 to TRBJ2-7; D is uncertain. V was shortened by 3 bases and J by 0 bases, with 12 bases between the two germline ends. Germline-derived CDR1 and CDR2 are DFQATT and SNEGSKA (reference sequence). This CDR3 is built from 14 residues. This chain's CDR3 is CSASGLRSSYEQYF. The CDR3 DNA is TGCAGTGCTAGCGGTCTCCGAAGCTCCTACGAGCAGTACTTC.

This clonotype was observed a few times. The J gene is TRBJ2-7, the V gene TRBV7-9, with 7 nucleotides matching TRBD1. This CDR3 comprises 15 residues. CDR1 SEHNR and CDR2 FQNEAQ come from the germline V gene (reference sequence). Losses at the gene ends were 5 bases for V and 1 base for J; bases not matched to a gene: 8. CDR3 bases: TGTGCCAGCAGCGGCCGACAGGGACCTTCCTACGAGCAGTACTTC. It encodes CASSGRQGPSYEQYF.

This clonotype was picked up many times. This chain links TRBV7-2 with TRBJ1-2; D is ambiguous. Trimming cost V 1 base and J 5 bases, with 14 bases left between them. The germline gives CDR1 SGHTA, CDR2 FQGNSA. The CDR3 sequence is 15 residues long. The CDR3 region is CASSLVPGTYYGYTF. Written as DNA, the CDR3 is TGTGCCAGCAGCTTAGTCCCAGGAACCTATTATGGCTACACCTTC.

The chain has TRBV20-1 and TRBJ2-1; tentatively, D is TRBD2 (6 bases). The CDR3 has 16 amino acids. V was cut by 3 bases and J by 0 bases, with 15 bases left in between. Germline CDR1 and CDR2: DFQATT and SNEGSKA (reference sequence). The DNA of the CDR3 is TGCAGTGCTAGTCCCTTGACTAGTTCCTCCTACAATGAGCAGTTCTTC. The encoded protein is CSASPLTSSSYNEQFF.

This clonotype appeared a few times. Here the CDR3 reads CASSFIVNEQYF. CDR3 DNA: TGTGCCAGCAGCTTCATAGTGAATGAGCAGTACTTC. The genes are TRBV7-2 and TRBJ2-7; D not resolved. Germline loops: CDR1 SGHTA, CDR2 FQGNSA. Trimming left V 3 bases short and J 7 bases short, with 10 bases between. The CDR3 has 12 residues.

This clonotype was picked up one time. The junction does not match germline at one end; this may be a read error. J is TRBJ2-5 and V is TRBV28; 7 bases are a match to TRBD2. From germline, CDR1 is MDHEN and CDR2 SYDVKM. The CDR3 contains 15 residues. As DNA, the CDR3 is TGTGCCAGCAGTTTTCGTGGACTAGATAAAGAGACCCAGTCCTTC. Protein product: CASSFRGLDKETQSF.

V and J are TRBV7-6 and TRBJ2-1; 7 bases map to TRBD2. This CDR3 has 15 residues. Germline assignment: CDR1 SGHVS and CDR2 FNYEAQ. V trimming: 4 bases; J trimming: 8 bases; junction bases outside the gene matches: 11. CDR3 amino acids: CASSSWGGDYDEQFF. In nucleotides, the CDR3 is TGTGCCAGCAGCTCCTGGGGAGGGGATTACGATGAGCAGTTCTTC.

The V and J genes are TRBV7-8 and TRBJ1-6; D is perhaps TRBD1 (6 bases). The CDR3 is made up of 16 amino acids. V lost 0 bases to trimming and J lost 7 bases, with 13 bases between them. Germline lookup yields CDR1 SGHVS and CDR2 FQNEAQ. DNA of the CDR3: TGTGCCAGCAGCTTAGCGTTCGGGGGACAAAATTCACCCCTCCACTTT. Translating gives CASSLAFGGQNSPLHF.

This clonotype was recorded a few times. The rearrangement joins TRBV7-6 to TRBJ1-3; D remains unclear. The CDR3 is 16 residues long. The germline gives CDR1 SGHVS, CDR2 FNYEAQ. Trimming took off 3 bases at V and 1 base at J, with 13 bases between the two ends. CDR3 in amino acids: CASSLTRPESGNTIYF. CDR3 sequence (DNA): TGTGCCAGCAGCTTGACCCGGCCGGAGTCTGGAAACACCATATATTTT.

This clonotype was found a few times. The rearrangement uses TRBV7-8 and TRBJ1-4; D gene ambiguous. Trimming pared 5 bases from V and 7 bases from J, leaving 14 bases between. Germline-derived CDR1 and CDR2 are SGHVS and FQNEAQ. This CDR3 has 14 residues. As DNA, the CDR3 is TGTGCCAGCAGCCCGCGCCTGGCGCCTGAAAAACTGTTTTTT. Translated: CASSPRLAPEKLFF. Full variable domain (missing parts from reference TRBV7-8 and TRBJ1-4): GAGVSQSPRYKVAKRGQDVALRCDPISGHVSLFWYQQALGQGPEFLTYFQNEAQLDKSGLPSDRFFAERPEGSVSTLKIQRTQQEDSAVYLCASSPRLAPEKLFFGSGTQLSVL.